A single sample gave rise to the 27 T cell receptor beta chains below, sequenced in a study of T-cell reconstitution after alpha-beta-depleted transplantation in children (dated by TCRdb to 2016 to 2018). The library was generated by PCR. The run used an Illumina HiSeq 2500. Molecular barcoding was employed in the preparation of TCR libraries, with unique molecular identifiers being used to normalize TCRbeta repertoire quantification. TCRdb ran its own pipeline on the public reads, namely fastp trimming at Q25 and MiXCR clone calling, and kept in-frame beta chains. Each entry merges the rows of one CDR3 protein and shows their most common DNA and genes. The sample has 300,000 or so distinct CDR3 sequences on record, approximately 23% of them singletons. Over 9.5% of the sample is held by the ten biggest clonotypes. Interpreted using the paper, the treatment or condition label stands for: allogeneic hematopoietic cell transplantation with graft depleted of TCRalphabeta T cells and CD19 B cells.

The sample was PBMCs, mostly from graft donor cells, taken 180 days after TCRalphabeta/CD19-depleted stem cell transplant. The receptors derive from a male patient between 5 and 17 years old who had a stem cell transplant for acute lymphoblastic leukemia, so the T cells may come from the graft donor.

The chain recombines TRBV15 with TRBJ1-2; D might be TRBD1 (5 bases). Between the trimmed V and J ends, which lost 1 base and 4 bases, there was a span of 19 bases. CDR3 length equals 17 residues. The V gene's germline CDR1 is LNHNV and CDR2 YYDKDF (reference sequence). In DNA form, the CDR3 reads TGTGCCACCAGCAGAGTTGGCCCCCTTACTGGGACCTATGGCTACACCTTC. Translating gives CATSRVGPLTGTYGYTF.

For the CDR3, the DNA is TGTGCCACCAGTGCCCTCACAGGGAATGGGGAGACCCAGTACTTC. Amino acid sequence: CATSALTGNGETQYF. The chain couples TRBV24-1 to TRBJ2-5; TRBD1 is a possible D gene (6 bases). Per germline, CDR1 KGHDR and CDR2 SFDVKD. Trimming left V 5 bases short and J 5 bases short, with 17 bases between. The CDR3 has 15 residues.

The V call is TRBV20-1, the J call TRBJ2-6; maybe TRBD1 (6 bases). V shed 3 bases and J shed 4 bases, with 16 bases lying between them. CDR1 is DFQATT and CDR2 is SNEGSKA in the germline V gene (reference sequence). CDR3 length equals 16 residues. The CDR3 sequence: CSASTPGHLGANVLTF. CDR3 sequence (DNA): TGCAGTGCTAGTACCCCGGGACATCTCGGGGCCAACGTCCTGACTTTC.

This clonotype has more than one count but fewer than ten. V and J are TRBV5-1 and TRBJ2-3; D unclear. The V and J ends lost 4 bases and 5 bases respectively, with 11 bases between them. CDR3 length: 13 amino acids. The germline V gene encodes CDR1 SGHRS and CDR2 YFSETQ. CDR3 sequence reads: CASSLVPLDTQYF. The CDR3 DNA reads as TGCGCCAGCAGCCTTGTCCCATTAGATACGCAGTATTTT.

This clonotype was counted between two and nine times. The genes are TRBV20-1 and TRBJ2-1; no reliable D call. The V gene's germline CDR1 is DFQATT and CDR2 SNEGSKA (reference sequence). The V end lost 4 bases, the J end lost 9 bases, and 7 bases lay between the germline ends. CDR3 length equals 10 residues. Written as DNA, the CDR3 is TGCAGTGCTACCATGGGTGAGCAGTTCTTC. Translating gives CSATMGEQFF.

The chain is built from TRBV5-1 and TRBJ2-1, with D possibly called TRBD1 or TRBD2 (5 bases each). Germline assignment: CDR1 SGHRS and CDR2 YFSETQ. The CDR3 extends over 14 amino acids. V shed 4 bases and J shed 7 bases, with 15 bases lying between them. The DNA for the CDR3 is TGCGCCAGCAGCCCCTGGTCAGAGGGGAATGAGCAGTTCTTC. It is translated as CASSPWSEGNEQFF.

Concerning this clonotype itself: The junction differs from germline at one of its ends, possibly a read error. DNA of the CDR3: TGTGCCAGCAGCTTAGCGATCGGCGGGAGCTCCTACAATGAGCAGATCTTC. The encoded protein is CASSLAIGGSSYNEQIF. The chain employs TRBV7-2 and TRBJ2-1; 7 positions agree with TRBD2. The CDR3 totals 17 residues. Germline CDR1 is SGHTA and CDR2 is FQGNSA.

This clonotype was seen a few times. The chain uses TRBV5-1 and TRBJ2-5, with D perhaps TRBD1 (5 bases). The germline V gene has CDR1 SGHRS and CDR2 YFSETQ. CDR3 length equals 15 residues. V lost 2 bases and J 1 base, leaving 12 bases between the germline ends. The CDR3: CASSLGWQGQETQYF. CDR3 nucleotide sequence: TGCGCCAGCAGCTTAGGGTGGCAGGGCCAAGAGACCCAGTACTTC.

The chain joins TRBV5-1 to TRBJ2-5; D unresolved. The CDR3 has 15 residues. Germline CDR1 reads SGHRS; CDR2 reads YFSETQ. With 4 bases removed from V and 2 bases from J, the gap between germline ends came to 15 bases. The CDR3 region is CASSPQTYAQETQYF. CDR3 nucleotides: TGCGCCAGCAGCCCACAGACCTATGCACAAGAGACCCAGTACTTC.

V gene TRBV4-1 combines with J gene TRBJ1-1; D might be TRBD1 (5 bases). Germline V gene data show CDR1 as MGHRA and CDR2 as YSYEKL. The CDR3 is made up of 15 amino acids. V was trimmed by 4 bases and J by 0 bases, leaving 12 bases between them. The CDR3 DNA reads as TGCGCCAGCAGCCTCCGGGACGGGGTGAACACTGAAGCTTTCTTT. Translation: CASSLRDGVNTEAFF.

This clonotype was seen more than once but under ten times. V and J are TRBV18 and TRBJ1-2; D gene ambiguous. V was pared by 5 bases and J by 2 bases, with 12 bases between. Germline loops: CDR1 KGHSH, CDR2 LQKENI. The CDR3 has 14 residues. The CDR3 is CASSYDTGNYGYTF. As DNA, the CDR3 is TGTGCCAGCTCATACGACACGGGGAACTATGGCTACACCTTC. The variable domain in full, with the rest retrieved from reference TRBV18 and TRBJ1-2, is NAGVMQNPRHLVRRRGQEARLRCSPMKGHSHVYWYRQLPEEGLKFMVYLQKENIIDESGMPKERFSAEFPKEGPSILRIQQVVRGDSAAYFCASSYDTGNYGYTFGSGTRLTVV.

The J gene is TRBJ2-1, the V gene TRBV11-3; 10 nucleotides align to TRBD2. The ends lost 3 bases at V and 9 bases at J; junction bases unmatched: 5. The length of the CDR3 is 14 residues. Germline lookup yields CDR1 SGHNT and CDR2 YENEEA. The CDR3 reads CASSLMTSGPEQFF. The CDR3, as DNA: TGTGCCAGCAGCTTGATGACTAGCGGGCCTGAGCAGTTCTTC.

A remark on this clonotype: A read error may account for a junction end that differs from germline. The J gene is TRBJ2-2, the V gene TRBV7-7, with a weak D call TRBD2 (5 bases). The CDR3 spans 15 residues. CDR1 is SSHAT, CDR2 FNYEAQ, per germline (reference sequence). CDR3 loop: CASRLVPGMTGELFF. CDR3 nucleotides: TGTGCCAGCAGATTAGTCCCGGGAATGACCGGGGAGCTGTTTTTT.

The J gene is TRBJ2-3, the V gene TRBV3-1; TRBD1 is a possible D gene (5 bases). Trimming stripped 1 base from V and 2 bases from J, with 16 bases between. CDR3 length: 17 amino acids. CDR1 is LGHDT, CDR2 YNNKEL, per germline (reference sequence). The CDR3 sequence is CASSQGTGFLITDTQYF. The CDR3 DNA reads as TGTGCCAGCAGCCAAGGCACAGGCTTCTTGATCACAGATACGCAGTATTTT.

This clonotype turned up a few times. The CDR3 nucleotides read TGCAGTGCTAGTAGACAGGCAGCTAACTATGGCTACACCTTC. Translation gives CSASRQAANYGYTF. The genes are TRBV20-1 and TRBJ1-2, with TRBD1 as a possible D gene (6 bases). The CDR3 loop spans 14 amino acids. Between the trimmed V and J ends, which lost 3 bases and 0 bases, there was a span of 11 bases. Per the germline V gene, CDR1 is DFQATT and CDR2 is SNEGSKA (reference sequence).

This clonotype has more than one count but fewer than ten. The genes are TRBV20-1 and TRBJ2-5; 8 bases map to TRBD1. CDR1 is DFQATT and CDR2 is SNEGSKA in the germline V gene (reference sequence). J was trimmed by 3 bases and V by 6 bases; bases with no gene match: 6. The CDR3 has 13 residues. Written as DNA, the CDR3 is TGCAGTGCGACCGGGACAGGAGAAGAGACCCAGTACTTC. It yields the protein CSATGTGEETQYF.

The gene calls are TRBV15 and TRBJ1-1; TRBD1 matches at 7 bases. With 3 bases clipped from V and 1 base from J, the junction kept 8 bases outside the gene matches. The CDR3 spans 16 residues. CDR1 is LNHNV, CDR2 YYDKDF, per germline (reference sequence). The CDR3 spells CATSRGVQGQNTEAFF. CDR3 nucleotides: TGTGCCACCAGCAGGGGGGTACAGGGGCAGAACACTGAAGCTTTCTTT.

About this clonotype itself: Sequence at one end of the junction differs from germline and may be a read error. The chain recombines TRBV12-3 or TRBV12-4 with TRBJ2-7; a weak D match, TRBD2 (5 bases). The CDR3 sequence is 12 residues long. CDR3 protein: CASSLERGRRFF. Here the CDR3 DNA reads TGTGCCAGCAGTTTAGAAAGAGGGCGGCGCTTCTTC.

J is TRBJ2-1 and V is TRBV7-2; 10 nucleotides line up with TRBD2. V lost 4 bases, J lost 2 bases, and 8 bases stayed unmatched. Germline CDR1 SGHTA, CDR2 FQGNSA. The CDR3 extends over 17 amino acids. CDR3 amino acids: CASSSLAGERAYNEQFF. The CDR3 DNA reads TGTGCCAGCAGCTCCCTAGCGGGAGAAAGGGCCTACAATGAGCAGTTCTTC.

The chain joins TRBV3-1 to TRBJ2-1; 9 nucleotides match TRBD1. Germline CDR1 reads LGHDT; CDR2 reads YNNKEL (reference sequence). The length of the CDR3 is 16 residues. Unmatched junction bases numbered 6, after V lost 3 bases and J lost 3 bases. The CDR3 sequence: CASSHSRDRVYNEQFF. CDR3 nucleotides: TGTGCCAGCAGCCACAGCCGGGACAGGGTCTACAATGAGCAGTTCTTC.

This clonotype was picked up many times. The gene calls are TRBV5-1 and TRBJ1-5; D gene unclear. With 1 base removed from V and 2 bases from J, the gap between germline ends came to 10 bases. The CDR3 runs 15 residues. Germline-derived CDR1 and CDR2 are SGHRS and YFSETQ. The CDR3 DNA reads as TGCGCCAGCAGCTTGTCCCCCGGGGGCAATCAGCCCCAGCATTTT. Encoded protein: CASSLSPGGNQPQHF.

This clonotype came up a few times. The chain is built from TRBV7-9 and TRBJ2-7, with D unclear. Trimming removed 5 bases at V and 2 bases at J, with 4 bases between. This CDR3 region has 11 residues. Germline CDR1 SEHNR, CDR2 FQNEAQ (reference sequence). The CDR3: CASSGPYEQYF. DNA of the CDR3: TGTGCCAGCAGCGGGCCCTACGAGCAGTACTTC. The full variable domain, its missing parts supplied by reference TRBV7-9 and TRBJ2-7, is DTGVSQNPRHKITKRGQNVTFRCDPISEHNRLYWYRQTLGQGPEFLTYFQNEAQLEKSRLLSDRFSAERPKGSFSTLEIQRTEQGDSAMYLCASSGPYEQYFGPGTRLTVT.

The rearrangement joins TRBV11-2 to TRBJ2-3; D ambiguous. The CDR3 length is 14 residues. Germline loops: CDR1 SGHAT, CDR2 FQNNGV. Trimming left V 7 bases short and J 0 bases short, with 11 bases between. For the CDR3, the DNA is TGTGCCAGCACCAACAGAATAAGCACAGATACGCAGTATTTT. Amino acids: CASTNRISTDTQYF. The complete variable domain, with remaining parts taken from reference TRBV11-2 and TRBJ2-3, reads EAGVAQSPRYKIIEKRQSVAFWCNPISGHATLYWYQQILGQGPKLLIQFQNNGVVDDSQLPKDRFSAERLKGVDSTLKIQPAKLEDSAVYLCASTNRISTDTQYFGPGTRLTVL.

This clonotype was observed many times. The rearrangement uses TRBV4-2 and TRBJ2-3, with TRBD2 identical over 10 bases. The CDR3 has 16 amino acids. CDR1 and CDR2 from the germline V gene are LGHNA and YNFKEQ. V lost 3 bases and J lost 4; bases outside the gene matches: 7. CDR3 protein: CASSQSQREGPDTQYF. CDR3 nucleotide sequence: TGTGCCAGCAGCCAGTCCCAGCGGGAGGGCCCAGATACGCAGTATTTT.

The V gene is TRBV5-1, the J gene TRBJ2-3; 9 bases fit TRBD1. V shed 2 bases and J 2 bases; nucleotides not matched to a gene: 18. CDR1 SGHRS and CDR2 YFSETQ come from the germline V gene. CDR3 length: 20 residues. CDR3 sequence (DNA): TGCGCCAGCAGCTTCGGGAACCGGGACAGGGACCCCTTCGTCACAGATACGCAGTATTTT. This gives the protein CASSFGNRDRDPFVTDTQYF.

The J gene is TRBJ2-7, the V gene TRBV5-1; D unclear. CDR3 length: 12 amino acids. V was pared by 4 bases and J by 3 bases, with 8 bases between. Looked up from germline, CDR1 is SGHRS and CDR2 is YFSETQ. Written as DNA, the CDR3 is TGCGCCAGCAGCATAAACAGCTACGAGCAGTACTTC. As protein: CASSINSYEQYF.

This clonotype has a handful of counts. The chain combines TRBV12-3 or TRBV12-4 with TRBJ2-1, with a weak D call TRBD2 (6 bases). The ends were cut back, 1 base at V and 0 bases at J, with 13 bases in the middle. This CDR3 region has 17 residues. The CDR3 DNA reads TGTGCCAGCAGTTTAGGACTAGGGGTTAGCTCCTACAATGAGCAGTTCTTC. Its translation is CASSLGLGVSSYNEQFF.